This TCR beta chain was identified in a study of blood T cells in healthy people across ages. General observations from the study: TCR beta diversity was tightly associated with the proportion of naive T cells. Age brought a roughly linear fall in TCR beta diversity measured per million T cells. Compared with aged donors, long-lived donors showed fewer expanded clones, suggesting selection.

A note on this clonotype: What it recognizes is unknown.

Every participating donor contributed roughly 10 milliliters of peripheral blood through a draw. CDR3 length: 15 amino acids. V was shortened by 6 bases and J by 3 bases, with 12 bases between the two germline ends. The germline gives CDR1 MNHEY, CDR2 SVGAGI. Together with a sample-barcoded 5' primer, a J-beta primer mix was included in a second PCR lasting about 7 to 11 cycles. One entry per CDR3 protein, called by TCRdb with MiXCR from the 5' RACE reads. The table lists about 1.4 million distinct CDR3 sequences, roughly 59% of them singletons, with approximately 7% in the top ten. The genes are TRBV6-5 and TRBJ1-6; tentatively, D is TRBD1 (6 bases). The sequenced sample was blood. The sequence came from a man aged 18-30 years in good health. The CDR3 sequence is CASSPEDSYNSPLHF. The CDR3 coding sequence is TGTGCCAGCAGCCCCGAGGACAGCTATAATTCACCCCTCCACTTT.